Following are 30 T cell receptor beta chains from one sample sequenced in a study of blood T cell repertoires in COVID-19. Using immunoSEQ multiplex PCR, the repertoire was profiled, and TCRdb retains in-frame clones only, with some absent. The repertoire holds about 330,000 clones, with roughly 90% as singletons. Sample: peripheral blood. The origin of the receptors is a man aged 30 to 39 with COVID-19, enrolled during active disease.

This clone has only one observation. V is TRBV7-8 and J is TRBJ2-1, with 12 bases that match TRBD2. Germline V gene data show CDR1 as SGHVS and CDR2 as FQNEAQ. The CDR3 is 15 residues long. Trimming at V came to 5 bases and at J to 7 bases, leaving 6 bases not matched to a gene. The DNA of the CDR3 is TGTGCCAGCAGCCGGACTAGCGGGAAAGGAAATGAGCAGTTCTTC. As protein: CASSRTSGKGNEQFF.

The J gene is TRBJ1-2, the V gene TRBV6-5; TRBD1 aligns across 10 bases. With 5 bases clipped from V and 3 bases from J, the junction kept 6 bases outside the gene matches. The length of the CDR3 is 15 residues. Germline V gives CDR1 MNHEY, CDR2 SVGAGI. CDR3 loop: CASSHLTGGDYGYTF. The DNA of the CDR3 is TGTGCCAGCAGTCATTTGACAGGGGGCGACTATGGCTACACCTTC.

This clone was seen once. V gene TRBV27 combines with J gene TRBJ2-7; 10 bases fit TRBD1. Germline lookup yields CDR1 MNHEY and CDR2 SMNVEV (reference sequence). CDR3 length: 14 amino acids. The trim removed 5 bases at V and 6 bases at J, leaving 7 bases unmatched. DNA for the CDR3: TGTGCCAGCAGTGACGGAGGGACAGGGGTCGAGCAGTACTTC. It yields the protein CASSDGGTGVEQYF.

This chain joins TRBV6-5 and TRBJ1-3; a possible D gene is TRBD1 (6 bases). The CDR3 sequence is 15 residues long. V was shortened by 7 bases and J by 1 base, with 14 bases between the two germline ends. Germline CDR1 is MNHEY and CDR2 is SVGAGI. The CDR3 loop reads CASNAGAHSGNTIYF. In DNA, the CDR3 is TGTGCCAGCAATGCGGGGGCGCATTCTGGAAACACCATATATTTT.

The V call is TRBV9, the J call TRBJ2-7; 9 bases fit TRBD1. V was pared by 2 bases and J by 3 bases, with 6 bases of the junction left unmatched. Germline-derived CDR1 and CDR2 are SGDLS and YYNGEE. CDR3 length equals 15 residues. CDR3 nucleotides: TGTGCCAGCAGCGTCGCCGGGACAGGGATCTACGAGCAGTACTTC. Translated: CASSVAGTGIYEQYF.

The chain joins TRBV19 to TRBJ2-3, with TRBD2 identical over 9 bases. Germline V gene sequence: CDR1 LNHDA, CDR2 SQIVND (reference sequence). The junction had 9 bases not matched to a gene; V was cut back by 4 bases and J by 4 bases. The CDR3 loop spans 16 amino acids. The CDR3, as DNA: TGTGCCAGTAGTAGCTTCTGGCTAGCGGGACCAGATACGCAGTATTTT. This sequence encodes CASSSFWLAGPDTQYF.

The chain is built from TRBV7-9 and TRBJ1-1; possibly TRBD1 for D (6 bases). The CDR3 has 17 residues. The germline gives CDR1 SEHNR, CDR2 FQNEAQ (reference sequence). With 2 bases removed from V and 6 bases from J, the gap between germline ends came to 22 bases. The CDR3 nucleotides are TGTGCCAGCAGCTTACCCCAAGGGGACATCACATCGCCTGAAGCTTTCTTT. Protein product: CASSLPQGDITSPEAFF.

The chain is built from TRBV7-9 and TRBJ1-3, with 7 bases identical to TRBD1. Trimming cost V 5 bases and J 4 bases; bases outside gene matches: 11. CDR1 is SEHNR and CDR2 is FQNEAQ in the germline V gene (reference sequence). The CDR3 totals 16 residues. The CDR3: CASSDPSRGPGNTIYF. The CDR3 DNA reads TGTGCCAGCAGCGACCCCTCGAGGGGGCCGGGAAACACCATATATTTT. The variable domain in full, completed from reference TRBV7-9 and TRBJ1-3, reads DTGVSQNPRHKITKRGQNVTFRCDPISEHNRLYWYRQTLGQGPEFLTYFQNEAQLEKSRLLSDRFSAERPKGSFSTLEIQRTEQGDSAMYLCASSDPSRGPGNTIYFGEGSWLTVV.

V gene TRBV19 combines with J gene TRBJ1-5; 11 positions match TRBD1. The J segment lost 5 bases and the V segment lost 1 base, leaving 4 bases of the junction unmatched. There are 16 residues in the CDR3. CDR1 LNHDA and CDR2 SQIVND come from the germline V gene (reference sequence). The CDR3 sequence is CASSIGTGGAYQPQHF. Written as DNA, the CDR3 is TGTGCCAGTAGTATAGGGACAGGGGGCGCGTATCAGCCCCAGCATTTT.

This clone has a single count. The CDR3 nucleotides read TGTGCCAGTAGTATGGGCCCGGGGGTATGGAACTATGGCTACACCTTC. Its translation is CASSMGPGVWNYGYTF. The gene calls are TRBV19 and TRBJ1-2, with a tentative D call TRBD1 (5 bases). V was cut by 3 bases and J by 2 bases, with 16 bases left in between. Germline-derived CDR1 and CDR2 are LNHDA and SQIVND (reference sequence). The CDR3 totals 16 residues.

CDR3 amino acids: CASSSRGDSYEQYF. CDR3 nucleotide sequence: TGTGCCAGCAGCTCCCGGGGGGACTCCTACGAGCAGTACTTC. V is TRBV7-2 and J is TRBJ2-7, with TRBD2 identical over 7 bases. With V trimmed by 4 bases and J by 0 bases, 3 bases remained unmatched. Looked up from germline, CDR1 is SGHTA and CDR2 is FQGNSA. The CDR3 sequence is 14 residues long.

The DNA of the CDR3 is TGTGCCTCTGGGGAGGTCACAGATACGCAGTATTTT. As protein: CASGEVTDTQYF. The chain is built from TRBV28 and TRBJ2-3; D might be TRBD2 (6 bases). CDR1 is MDHEN and CDR2 is SYDVKM in the germline V gene. V lost 11 bases, J lost 2 bases, and 11 bases lay in between. The CDR3 is 12 amino acids. Together with reference TRBV28 and TRBJ2-3, the CDR3 gives the full variable domain: DVKVTQSSRYLVKRTGEKVFLECVQDMDHENMFWYRQDPGLGLRLIYFSYDVKMKEKGDIPEGYSVSREKKERFSLILESASTNQTSMYLCASGEVTDTQYFGPGTRLTVL.

The chain is built from TRBV18 and TRBJ2-6; D possibly corresponds to TRBD1 (5 bases). The germline V and J ends were trimmed by 3 bases and 0 bases, with 15 bases remaining between them. The germline V gene has CDR1 KGHSH and CDR2 LQKENI. The CDR3 is made up of 18 amino acids. In DNA form, the CDR3 reads TGTGCCAGCTCACCCCTACAGGTGCTTACCTCTGGGGCCAACGTCCTGACTTTC. Residues: CASSPLQVLTSGANVLTF.

This clone was detected only once. The rearrangement joins TRBV5-1 to TRBJ2-7; 7 bases fit TRBD1. Germline lookup yields CDR1 SGHRS and CDR2 YFSETQ. The J segment lost 2 bases and the V segment lost 4 bases, leaving 6 bases of the junction unmatched. This CDR3 spans 14 amino acids. The CDR3: CASSHRQGAYEQYF. The DNA for the CDR3 is TGCGCCAGCAGCCATCGACAGGGCGCCTACGAGCAGTACTTC.

V gene TRBV9 combines with J gene TRBJ2-2; D gene uncertain. The germline gives CDR1 SGDLS, CDR2 YYNGEE. Trimming left V 0 bases short and J 0 bases short, with 3 bases between. CDR3 length: 14 amino acids. The CDR3 DNA reads TGTGCCAGCAGCGTAGTTACGAACACCGGGGAGCTGTTTTTT. Translated, it gives CASSVVTNTGELFF.

This chain uses TRBV5-6 with TRBJ2-2; a possible D gene is TRBD1 (6 bases). The CDR3 has 16 residues. Germline V gene data show CDR1 as SGHDT and CDR2 as YYEEEE. V was trimmed by 4 bases and J by 4 bases, leaving 17 bases between them. The chain's CDR3 is CASSLGTLGFTGELFF. The DNA of the CDR3 is TGTGCCAGCAGCCTCGGGACACTAGGGTTCACCGGGGAGCTGTTTTTT.

CDR3 DNA sequence: TGCGCCAGCAGTCCGTCAGACAGCCATCAGCCCCAGCATTTT. Residues: CASSPSDSHQPQHF. The gene calls are TRBV5-1 and TRBJ1-5; the D gene is possibly TRBD1 (5 bases). Trimming removed 5 bases from V and 5 bases from J, with 14 bases in between. Germline V gives CDR1 SGHRS, CDR2 YFSETQ. The CDR3 has 14 residues.

This chain joins TRBV7-2 and TRBJ1-2; no reliable D call. Trimming cost V 6 bases and J 5 bases, with 16 bases left between them. Germline CDR1 reads SGHTA; CDR2 reads FQGNSA. CDR3 length: 14 residues. CDR3 protein: CASRFSGDRYGYTF. CDR3 coding DNA: TGTGCCAGCAGGTTTAGCGGAGATAGATATGGCTACACCTTC.

The chain employs TRBV10-3 and TRBJ2-3; TRBD2 matches at 9 bases. The CDR3 length is 15 residues. The ends lost 6 bases at V and 5 bases at J; junction bases unmatched: 9. Germline CDR1 reads ENHRY; CDR2 reads SYGVKD. This CDR3 is CAIRRGGRAEDTQYF. CDR3 nucleotide sequence: TGTGCCATCAGGCGTGGCGGGAGGGCAGAAGATACGCAGTATTTT.

Comment on this clone: In the same sample, other DNA sequences code for this CDR3. This rearrangement joins TRBV9 to TRBJ1-5; unclear D gene. CDR3 length: 15 amino acids. Germline CDR1 and CDR2: SGDLS and YYNGEE. V shed 2 bases and J shed 0 bases, with 9 bases lying between them. CDR3 protein: CASSVGSSSNQPQHF. CDR3 DNA: TGTGCCAGCAGCGTGGGCTCTTCTAGCAATCAGCCCCAGCATTTT.

The chain couples TRBV2 to TRBJ2-3; 7 bases agree with TRBD1. The V and J ends lost 6 bases and 6 bases, in that order; junction bases with no gene match: 6. Germline CDR1 SNHLY, CDR2 FYNNEI. CDR3 size: 13 residues. The chain's CDR3 is CASSQQGEDTQYF. CDR3 nucleotides: TGTGCCAGCAGCCAGCAGGGGGAGGATACGCAGTATTTT.

The chain combines TRBV18 with TRBJ2-3; 7 bases map to TRBD2. Unmatched junction bases numbered 6, after V lost 3 bases and J lost 3 bases. The CDR3 spans 15 residues. CDR1 and CDR2 from the germline V gene are KGHSH and LQKENI. CDR3 nucleotide sequence: TGTGCCAGCTCACCGATGTCTAGCGGTACAGATACGCAGTATTTT. Protein sequence: CASSPMSSGTDTQYF.

This chain uses TRBV7-9 with TRBJ2-3; 9 nucleotides match TRBD2. Trimming took 1 base from V and 8 from J; bases not matched to a gene: 7. The CDR3 runs 15 residues. Germline V gives CDR1 SEHNR, CDR2 FQNEAQ (reference sequence). The CDR3 DNA follows: TGTGCCAGCAGCTTAGATGCGGGAGGGTTTAGTACGCAGTATTTT. Translated: CASSLDAGGFSTQYF.

The chain joins TRBV7-2 to TRBJ2-5; TRBD2 matches 7 bases. The germline V gene has CDR1 SGHTA and CDR2 FQGNSA. The junction had 3 bases not matched to a gene; V was cut back by 5 bases and J by 0 bases. CDR3 length: 14 residues. The chain's CDR3 is CASSTGLYQETQYF. For the CDR3, the DNA is TGTGCCAGCAGCACGGGACTATACCAAGAGACCCAGTACTTC.

This sequence joins TRBV5-4 and TRBJ2-3, with 7 bases aligning to TRBD1. The junction had 5 bases not matched to a gene; V was cut back by 3 bases and J by 1 base. CDR3 length equals 15 residues. CDR1 is SGHNT, CDR2 YYREEE, per germline (reference sequence). The CDR3 bases are TGTGCCAGCAGCTCCGGACAGGCCGGCACAGATACGCAGTATTTT. Its translation: CASSSGQAGTDTQYF.

The V and J genes are TRBV5-1 and TRBJ1-1, with 7 bases matching TRBD1. The CDR3 extends over 12 amino acids. Trimming at V came to 7 bases and at J to 3 bases, leaving 3 bases not matched to a gene. CDR1 and CDR2 (germline): SGHRS, YFSETQ. The CDR3 here is CASGRGDTEAFF. The DNA of the CDR3 is TGCGCCAGCGGCAGGGGGGACACTGAAGCTTTCTTT.

This clone was recorded a few times. The CDR3 reads CASSLASGAYNEQFF. The CDR3 DNA sequence: TGTGCCAGCAGCTTAGCTAGCGGGGCCTACAATGAGCAGTTCTTC. This chain links TRBV11-2 with TRBJ2-1; 9 bases match TRBD2. Germline V gene data show CDR1 as SGHAT and CDR2 as FQNNGV. V was pared by 1 base and J by 2 bases, with 0 bases of the junction left unmatched. The CDR3 length is 15 residues.

The DNA for the CDR3 is TGTGCCAGCAGTTTAAGACAGACCTATGGCTACACCTTC. Protein sequence: CASSLRQTYGYTF. This chain uses TRBV28 with TRBJ1-2; tentatively, D is TRBD1 (5 bases). V lost 2 bases, J lost 4 bases, and 8 bases lay in between. Germline assignment: CDR1 MDHEN and CDR2 SYDVKM. The CDR3 has 13 amino acids.

For the CDR3, the DNA is TGTGCCAGTAAGGGGACAGGGGAACAGCCCCAGCATTTT. Translated: CASKGTGEQPQHF. The rearrangement joins TRBV19 to TRBJ1-5; 10 nucleotides match TRBD1. Germline V lookup: CDR1 LNHDA, CDR2 SQIVND (reference sequence). The CDR3 contains 13 residues. The V gene end was trimmed by 7 bases and the J gene end by 7 bases; junction bases not matched to a gene: 4.

The rearrangement uses TRBV28 and TRBJ2-1; 7 bases match TRBD2. Germline-derived CDR1 and CDR2 are MDHEN and SYDVKM. The V and J ends lost 8 bases and 4 bases, in that order; junction bases with no gene match: 5. The CDR3 length is 13 residues. The chain's CDR3 is CASREALYNEQFF. CDR3 DNA sequence: TGTGCCAGCCGGGAGGCCTTGTACAATGAGCAGTTCTTC.